Below, 27 T cell receptor beta chains from the same sample are listed, as sequenced in a study of cytomegalovirus exposure and HLA in healthy donors. The PCR used 60 Vbeta and 13 Jbeta primers. Only in-frame clones appear in the TCRdb table, and some are missing; sequencing was by immunoSEQ multiplex PCR. The sample contains fewer than 130,000 clones, around 80% of which appear only once. Sequencing was done on a sample of PBMCs. All receptors derive from a female donor in good health and CMV-seropositive.

This clone came up once. This CDR3 is CASSIQGFDGYTF. The CDR3 DNA reads TGTGCCAGCAGCATCCAGGGTTTCGATGGCTACACCTTC. The rearrangement joins TRBV28 to TRBJ1-2, with a weak D call TRBD1 (5 bases). Trimming removed 6 bases at V and 6 bases at J, with 14 bases between. The CDR3 is 13 amino acids. Germline V lookup: CDR1 MDHEN, CDR2 SYDVKM.

The chain links TRBV5-1 to TRBJ1-2; 9 positions agree with TRBD1. Unmatched junction bases numbered 6, after V lost 0 bases and J lost 3 bases. Germline CDR1 and CDR2: SGHRS and YFSETQ. The length of the CDR3 is 16 residues. The CDR3 region is CASSLATGQGDYGYTF. DNA of the CDR3: TGCGCCAGCAGCTTGGCCACGGGACAGGGCGACTATGGCTACACCTTC. The full variable domain, its missing parts supplied by reference TRBV5-1 and TRBJ1-2, is KAGVTQTPRYLIKTRGQQVTLSCSPISGHRSVSWYQQTPGQGLQFLFEYFSETQRNKGNFPGRFSGRQFSNSRSEMNVSTLELGDSALYLCASSLATGQGDYGYTFGSGTRLTVV.

This chain uses TRBV30 with TRBJ1-2, with TRBD1 matching 7 bases. Germline CDR1 and CDR2: GTSNPN and SVGIG (reference sequence). The CDR3 totals 17 residues. V dropped 2 bases and J dropped 6; count of bases not matched to a gene: 18. CDR3 nucleotides: TGTGCCTGGAGTACCTTTAAACTTGTTGACAGGGCTAATGGCTACACCTTC. Amino acids: CAWSTFKLVDRANGYTF.

The chain links TRBV29-1 to TRBJ2-5; TRBD1 agrees at 9 bases. Germline CDR1 SQVTM, CDR2 ANQGSEA. The CDR3 runs to 13 residues. V lost 3 bases to trimming and J lost 7 bases; unmatched junction nucleotides: 6. The DNA for the CDR3 is TGCAGCGTTGAGGGGGGACAGGGAGCGACCCAGTACTTC. Translation: CSVEGGQGATQYF.

For this clone: At the DNA level, this CDR3 is encoded by other sequences in the same sample as well. The J gene is TRBJ2-1, the V gene TRBV7-2, with D possibly TRBD1 on 6 matching bases. CDR1 and CDR2 (germline): SGHTA, FQGNSA. Trimming cost V 1 base and J 3 bases, with 13 bases left between them. CDR3 length equals 16 residues. CDR3 coding DNA: TGTGCCAGCAGCTTAGAAGGGACACACTACTACAATGAGCAGTTCTTC. Translation: CASSLEGTHYYNEQFF.

This clone has only one observation. The chain employs TRBV2 and TRBJ2-2, with 7 bases aligning to TRBD1. The CDR3 totals 16 residues. Germline-derived CDR1 and CDR2 are SNHLY and FYNNEI. Trimming removed 3 bases from V and 0 bases from J; junction bases left unmatched: 4. CDR3 DNA sequence: TGTGCCAGCAGTGATTGGGACAGTGCGAACACCGGGGAGCTGTTTTTT. Translated, it gives CASSDWDSANTGELFF.

The chain carries TRBV7-2 and TRBJ2-7; 9 positions agree with TRBD2. Germline CDR1 is SGHTA and CDR2 is FQGNSA. Germline trimming cut 0 bases from V and 2 bases from J; bases unmatched to any gene: 5. The CDR3 sequence is 16 residues long. The CDR3: CASSLAGGGGAYEQYF. In DNA form, the CDR3 reads TGTGCCAGCAGCTTAGCGGGTGGCGGGGGGGCCTACGAGCAGTACTTC.

In its sample, this clone was seen a few times. The rearrangement links TRBV10-3 to TRBJ2-6, with D possibly being TRBD2 (6 bases). Germline V gene sequence: CDR1 ENHRY, CDR2 SYGVKD. The CDR3 is made up of 17 amino acids. Trimming took 3 bases from V and 0 from J, leaving 12 bases between them. DNA for the CDR3: TGTGCCATCAGTGACGGGGGTTTCAGCTCTGGGGCCAACGTCCTGACTTTC. Residues: CAISDGGFSSGANVLTF.

This clone was seen a few times. The rearrangement links TRBV7-8 to TRBJ1-5; D might be TRBD1 (5 bases). Germline CDR1 reads SGHVS; CDR2 reads FQNEAQ. The V end was cut by 6 bases, the J end by 0 bases, with 12 bases between. There are 15 residues in the CDR3. The CDR3 region has the DNA TGTGCCAGCAGTTTTAGCAGGGTTAGCAATCAGCCCCAGCATTTT. It codes for CASSFSRVSNQPQHF.

The chain uses TRBV9 and TRBJ1-2; D may be TRBD1 (5 bases). Germline V gene sequence: CDR1 SGDLS, CDR2 YYNGEE. The CDR3 runs to 12 residues. V gave up 3 bases and J gave up 4 bases, with 7 bases separating them. The CDR3 region is CASSATVYGYTF. CDR3 in DNA: TGTGCCAGCAGCGCGACAGTCTATGGCTACACCTTC.

The gene calls are TRBV19 and TRBJ2-2, with a weak D call TRBD1 (6 bases). CDR3 size: 14 residues. CDR1 is LNHDA and CDR2 is SQIVND in the germline V gene (reference sequence). The V and J ends lost 6 bases and 4 bases respectively, with 12 bases between them. The CDR3 sequence is CASSYRESTGELFF. CDR3 sequence (DNA): TGTGCCAGTAGCTACAGGGAGAGCACCGGGGAGCTGTTTTTT.

The gene calls are TRBV5-1 and TRBJ2-3; D is unresolved. V was clipped by 2 bases and J by 0 bases, with 10 bases between them. The CDR3 length is 15 residues. Germline V gene sequence: CDR1 SGHRS, CDR2 YFSETQ. This CDR3 reads CASSFETPSTDTQYF. Written as DNA, the CDR3 is TGCGCCAGCAGCTTTGAGACTCCTAGCACAGATACGCAGTATTTT.

The V call is TRBV10-1, the J call TRBJ2-3; 7 bases are shared with TRBD2. The CDR3 contains 14 residues. V lost 3 bases and J lost 5; bases outside the gene matches: 5. Germline CDR1 and CDR2: WNHNN and SYGVQD (reference sequence). CDR3 amino acids: CASSDAGEGDTQYF. The DNA of the CDR3 is TGCGCCAGCAGTGACGCGGGGGAAGGAGATACGCAGTATTTT.

V usage is TRBV30 and J usage is TRBJ1-4; no clear D. The CDR3 consists of 12 residues. V was shortened by 1 base and J by 5 bases, with 5 bases between the two germline ends. From germline, CDR1 is GTSNPN and CDR2 SVGIG (reference sequence). The CDR3 DNA is TGTGCCTGGAGTGGTCAGAATGAAAAACTGTTTTTT. Translated: CAWSGQNEKLFF.

This chain connects TRBV9 to TRBJ2-5; no definite D call. Trimming removed 0 bases at V and 5 bases at J, with 5 bases between. Germline lookup yields CDR1 SGDLS and CDR2 YYNGEE. The CDR3 spans 12 residues. CDR3 amino acids: CASSVDGETQYF. The CDR3 nucleotides are TGTGCCAGCAGCGTAGACGGGGAGACCCAGTACTTC.

The chain recombines TRBV10-3 with TRBJ1-5; 7 nucleotides line up with TRBD1. The length of the CDR3 is 16 residues. The trim removed 2 bases at V and 0 bases at J, leaving 4 bases unmatched. Germline loops: CDR1 ENHRY, CDR2 SYGVKD. In nucleotides, the CDR3 is TGTGCCATCAGTGAGGGACAGGTATTTAGCAATCAGCCCCAGCATTTT. This gives the protein CAISEGQVFSNQPQHF.

The chain uses TRBV18 and TRBJ1-3, with a tentative D call TRBD1 (5 bases). The CDR3 loop spans 14 amino acids. CDR1 and CDR2 (germline): KGHSH, LQKENI. Trimming shortened V by 6 bases and J by 4 bases, and 13 bases separated the two germline ends. This CDR3 reads CASSLRGVGNTIYF. The DNA for the CDR3 is TGTGCCAGCTCGTTGCGGGGGGTCGGAAACACCATATATTTT.

V and J are TRBV19 and TRBJ1-3; D gene uncertain. The germline V and J ends were trimmed by 10 bases and 2 bases, with 9 bases remaining between them. Germline V gene data show CDR1 as LNHDA and CDR2 as SQIVND (reference sequence). The CDR3 sequence is 12 residues long. CDR3 sequence (DNA): TGTGCCACCCAAACGGCTGGAAACACCATATATTTT. Translated, it gives CATQTAGNTIYF. The variable domain in full, with the rest retrieved from reference TRBV19 and TRBJ1-3, is DGGITQSPKYLFRKEGQNVTLSCEQNLNHDAMYWYRQDPGQGLRLIYYSQIVNDFQKGDIAEGYSVSREKKESFPLTVTSAQKNPTAFYLCATQTAGNTIYFGEGSWLTVV.

This clone occurred once. The gene calls are TRBV7-6 and TRBJ1-1; no reliable D call. Germline assignment: CDR1 SGHVS and CDR2 FNYEAQ. This CDR3 comprises 14 residues. Trimming stripped 4 bases from V and 5 bases from J, with 14 bases between. In DNA form, the CDR3 reads TGTGCCAGCAGCTCAGGTGGGTCGGCGACTGAAGCTTTCTTT. Translation gives CASSSGGSATEAFF.

The genes are TRBV6-1 and TRBJ1-2, with 8 bases matching TRBD1. Germline values: CDR1 MNHNS, CDR2 SASEGT. The length of the CDR3 is 14 residues. The junction had 7 bases not matched to a gene; V was cut back by 6 bases and J by 4 bases. CDR3 in DNA: TGTGCCAGCAGGAGCAGGGGGCGATCCTATGGCTACACCTTC. It yields the protein CASRSRGRSYGYTF.

This clone was detected a few times. The CDR3 DNA reads as TGTGCCAGCAGTGAAGCGTCGGCAACAGTCTCCTACGAGCAGTACTTC. Protein sequence: CASSEASATVSYEQYF. This chain uses TRBV2 with TRBJ2-7; D unclear. The V end lost 0 bases, the J end lost 0 bases, and 12 bases lay between the germline ends. Germline CDR1 is SNHLY and CDR2 is FYNNEI. This CDR3 has 16 residues.

CDR3 DNA sequence: TGTGCCAGCAGCTCCCAGGGGGCCTACGAGCAGTACTTC. This encodes CASSSQGAYEQYF. The chain has TRBV9 and TRBJ2-7; 7 nucleotides match TRBD1. Germline CDR1 is SGDLS and CDR2 is YYNGEE. The CDR3 sequence is 13 residues long. Losses at the gene ends were 4 bases for V and 2 bases for J; bases not matched to a gene: 3.

This chain uses TRBV27 with TRBJ1-2; D is perhaps TRBD1 (6 bases). The V end was cut by 3 bases, the J end by 4 bases, with 15 bases between. Looked up from germline, CDR1 is MNHEY and CDR2 is SMNVEV (reference sequence). CDR3 length: 15 residues. The CDR3 DNA is TGTGCCAGCAGTTTGCTATTCGGGGGGCCCTATGGCTACACCTTC. Its translation: CASSLLFGGPYGYTF.

V and J are TRBV28 and TRBJ1-5; D call uncertain. The CDR3 is 13 residues long. V was trimmed by 2 bases and J by 2 bases, leaving 4 bases between them. The germline gives CDR1 MDHEN, CDR2 SYDVKM. Here the CDR3 reads CASSLPGNQPQHF. CDR3 coding DNA: TGTGCCAGCAGTTTACCCGGCAATCAGCCCCAGCATTTT.

The chain is built from TRBV5-1 and TRBJ2-2, with 11 positions matching TRBD1. Trimming took 4 bases from V and 6 from J; bases not matched to a gene: 5. Per the germline V gene, CDR1 is SGHRS and CDR2 is YFSETQ. The CDR3 consists of 15 residues. DNA for the CDR3: TGCGCCAGCAGCCCGGGACAGGGGGGCCCCGGGGAGCTGTTTTTT. The encoded protein is CASSPGQGGPGELFF.

V gene TRBV10-3 combines with J gene TRBJ1-1; tentative D call: TRBD1 (5 bases). V was pared by 3 bases and J by 6 bases, with 11 bases between. The V gene's germline CDR1 is ENHRY and CDR2 SYGVKD. This CDR3 is built from 13 residues. CDR3: CAISDGRDSEAFF. The DNA of the CDR3 is TGTGCCATCAGTGATGGAAGGGACTCTGAAGCTTTCTTT.

The chain joins TRBV7-9 to TRBJ2-1, with 9 bases aligning to TRBD1. Trimming at V came to 5 bases and at J to 4 bases, leaving 6 bases not matched to a gene. Germline V CDR1 and CDR2: SEHNR, FQNEAQ (reference sequence). The CDR3 contains 15 residues. In DNA, the CDR3 is TGTGCCAGCAGCAGAGCCGGGACAGGGTACAATGAGCAGTTCTTC. Its translation is CASSRAGTGYNEQFF.